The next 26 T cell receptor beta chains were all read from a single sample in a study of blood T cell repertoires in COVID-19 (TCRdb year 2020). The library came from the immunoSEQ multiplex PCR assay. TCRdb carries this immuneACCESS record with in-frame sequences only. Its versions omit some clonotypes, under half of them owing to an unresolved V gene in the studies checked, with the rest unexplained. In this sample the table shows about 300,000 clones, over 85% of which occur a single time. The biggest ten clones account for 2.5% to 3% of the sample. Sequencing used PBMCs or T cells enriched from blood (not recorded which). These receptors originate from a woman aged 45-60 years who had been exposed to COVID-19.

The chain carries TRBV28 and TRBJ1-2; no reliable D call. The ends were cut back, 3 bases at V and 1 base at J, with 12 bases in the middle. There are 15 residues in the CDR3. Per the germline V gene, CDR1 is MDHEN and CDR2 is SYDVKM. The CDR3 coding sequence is TGTGCCAGCAGTTTTTCTGGGCTACTTAACTATGGCTACACCTTC. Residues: CASSFSGLLNYGYTF.

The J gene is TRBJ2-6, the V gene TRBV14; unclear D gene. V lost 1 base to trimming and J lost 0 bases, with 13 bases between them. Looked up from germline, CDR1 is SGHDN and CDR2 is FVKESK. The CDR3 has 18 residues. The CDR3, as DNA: TGTGCCAGCAGCCAAGGATCGAGAAAAAGCTCTGGGGCCAACGTCCTGACTTTC. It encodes CASSQGSRKSSGANVLTF.

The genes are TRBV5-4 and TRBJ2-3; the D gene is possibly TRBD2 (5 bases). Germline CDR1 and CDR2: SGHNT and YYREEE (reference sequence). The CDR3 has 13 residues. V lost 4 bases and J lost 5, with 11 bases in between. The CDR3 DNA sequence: TGTGCCAGCAGCCCCATGGGAGTAGATACGCAGTATTTT. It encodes CASSPMGVDTQYF.

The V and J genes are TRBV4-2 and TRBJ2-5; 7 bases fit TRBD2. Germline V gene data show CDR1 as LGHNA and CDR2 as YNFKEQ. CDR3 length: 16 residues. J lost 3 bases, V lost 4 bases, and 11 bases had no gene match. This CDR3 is CASSPRRLAAEETQYF. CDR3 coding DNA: TGTGCCAGCAGCCCCCGAAGGCTAGCGGCGGAAGAGACCCAGTACTTC.

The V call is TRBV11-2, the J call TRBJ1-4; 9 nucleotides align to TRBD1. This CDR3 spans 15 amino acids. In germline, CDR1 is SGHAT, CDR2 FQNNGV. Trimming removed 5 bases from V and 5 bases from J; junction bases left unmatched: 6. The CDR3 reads CASSPWDRANEKLFF. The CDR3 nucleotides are TGTGCCAGCAGCCCATGGGACAGGGCCAATGAAAAACTGTTTTTT.

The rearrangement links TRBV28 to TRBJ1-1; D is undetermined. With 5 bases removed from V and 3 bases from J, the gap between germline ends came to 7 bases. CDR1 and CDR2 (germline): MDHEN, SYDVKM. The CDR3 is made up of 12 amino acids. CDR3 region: CASSIEDTEAFF. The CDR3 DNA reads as TGTGCCAGCAGTATAGAGGACACTGAAGCTTTCTTT.

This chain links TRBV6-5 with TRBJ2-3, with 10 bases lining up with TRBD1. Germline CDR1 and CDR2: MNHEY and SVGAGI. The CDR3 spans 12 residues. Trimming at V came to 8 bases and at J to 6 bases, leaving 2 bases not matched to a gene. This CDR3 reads CASDRGLDTQYF. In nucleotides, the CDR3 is TGTGCCAGCGACAGGGGGCTGGATACGCAGTATTTT.

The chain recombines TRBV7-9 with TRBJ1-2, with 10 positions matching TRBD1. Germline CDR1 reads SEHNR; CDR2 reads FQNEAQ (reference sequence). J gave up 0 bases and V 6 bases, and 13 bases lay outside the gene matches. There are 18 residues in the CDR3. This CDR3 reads CASSTLPGQGKTNYGYTF. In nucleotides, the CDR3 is TGTGCCAGCAGTACGCTTCCGGGACAGGGGAAAACTAACTATGGCTACACCTTC.

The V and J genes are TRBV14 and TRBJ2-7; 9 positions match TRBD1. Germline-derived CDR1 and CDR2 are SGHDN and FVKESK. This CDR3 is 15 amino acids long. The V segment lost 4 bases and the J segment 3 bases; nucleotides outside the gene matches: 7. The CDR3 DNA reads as TGTGCCAGCAGCCGCATGGGACAGGGTTTCTACGAGCAGTACTTC. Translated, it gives CASSRMGQGFYEQYF.

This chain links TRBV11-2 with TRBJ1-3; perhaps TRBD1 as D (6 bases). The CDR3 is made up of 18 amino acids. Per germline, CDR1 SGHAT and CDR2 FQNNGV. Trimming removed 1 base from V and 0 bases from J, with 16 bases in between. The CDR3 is CASSLVPGQRNSGNTIYF. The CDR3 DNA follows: TGTGCCAGCAGCTTAGTTCCAGGACAGAGGAACTCTGGAAACACCATATATTTT.

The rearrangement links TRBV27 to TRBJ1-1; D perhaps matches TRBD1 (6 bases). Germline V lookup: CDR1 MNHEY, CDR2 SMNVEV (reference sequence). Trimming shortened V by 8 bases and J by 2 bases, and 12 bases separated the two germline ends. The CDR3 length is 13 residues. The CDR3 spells CASSRGQNTEAFF. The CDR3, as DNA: TGTGCCAGCTCCCGGGGACAAAACACTGAAGCTTTCTTT.

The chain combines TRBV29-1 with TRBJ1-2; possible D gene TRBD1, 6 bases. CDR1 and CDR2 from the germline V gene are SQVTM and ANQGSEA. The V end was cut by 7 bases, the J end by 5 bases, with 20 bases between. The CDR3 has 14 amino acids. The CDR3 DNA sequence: TGCAGCGCCCGGGACACCCTTGACTATTATGGCTACACCTTC. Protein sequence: CSARDTLDYYGYTF.

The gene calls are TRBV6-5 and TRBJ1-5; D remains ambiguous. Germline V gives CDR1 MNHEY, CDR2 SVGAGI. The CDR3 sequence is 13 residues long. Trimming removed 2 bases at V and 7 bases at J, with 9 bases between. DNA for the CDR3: TGTGCCAGCAGTTACCTCAGATGGCAGCCCCAGCATTTT. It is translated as CASSYLRWQPQHF.

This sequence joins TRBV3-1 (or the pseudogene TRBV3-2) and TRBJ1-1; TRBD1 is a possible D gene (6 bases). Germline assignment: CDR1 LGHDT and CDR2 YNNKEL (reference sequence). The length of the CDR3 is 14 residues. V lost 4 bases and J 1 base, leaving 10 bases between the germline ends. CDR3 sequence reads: CASSLPGQNTEAFF. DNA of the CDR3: TGTGCCAGCAGCCTCCCGGGACAGAACACTGAAGCTTTCTTT.

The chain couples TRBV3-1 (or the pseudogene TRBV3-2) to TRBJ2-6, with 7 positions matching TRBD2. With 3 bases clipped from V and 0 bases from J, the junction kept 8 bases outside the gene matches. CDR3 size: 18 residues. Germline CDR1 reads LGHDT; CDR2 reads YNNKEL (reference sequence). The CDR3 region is CASSQGAGRVSGANVLTF. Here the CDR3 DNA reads TGTGCCAGCAGCCAGGGAGCGGGACGCGTCTCTGGGGCCAACGTCCTGACTTTC.

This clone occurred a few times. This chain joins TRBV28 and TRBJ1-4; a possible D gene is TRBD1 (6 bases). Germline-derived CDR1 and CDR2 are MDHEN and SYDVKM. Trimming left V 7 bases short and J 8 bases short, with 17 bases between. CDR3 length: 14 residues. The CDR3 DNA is TGTGCCAGCAACCAACAGGGAGTAGGAGAAAAACTGTTTTTT. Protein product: CASNQQGVGEKLFF.

This chain's CDR3 is CASSARATNEKLFF. CDR3 bases: TGCGCCAGCAGTGCCAGGGCAACTAATGAAAAACTGTTTTTT. V and J are TRBV10-2 and TRBJ1-4; D might be TRBD1 (5 bases). Germline CDR1 reads WSHSY; CDR2 reads SAAADI. V lost 4 bases and J 0 bases, leaving 6 bases between the germline ends. This CDR3 contains 14 residues.

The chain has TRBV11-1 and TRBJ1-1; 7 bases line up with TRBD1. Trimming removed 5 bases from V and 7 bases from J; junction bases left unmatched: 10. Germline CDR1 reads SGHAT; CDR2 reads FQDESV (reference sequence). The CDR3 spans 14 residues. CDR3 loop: CASSQIPQGDEAFF. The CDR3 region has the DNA TGTGCCAGCAGCCAAATCCCCCAGGGGGATGAAGCTTTCTTT. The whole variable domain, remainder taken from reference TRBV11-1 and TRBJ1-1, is EAEVAQSPRYKITEKSQAVAFWCDPISGHATLYWYRQILGQGPELLVQFQDESVVDDSQLPKDRFSAERLKGVDSTLKIQPAELGDSAMYLCASSQIPQGDEAFFGQGTRLTVV.

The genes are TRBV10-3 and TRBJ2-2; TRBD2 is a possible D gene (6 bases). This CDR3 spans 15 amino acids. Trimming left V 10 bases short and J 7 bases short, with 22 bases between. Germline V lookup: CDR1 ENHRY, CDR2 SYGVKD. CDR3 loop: CATRDGRRGHGELFF. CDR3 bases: TGTGCCACCCGCGACGGACGGAGGGGTCACGGGGAGCTGTTTTTT.

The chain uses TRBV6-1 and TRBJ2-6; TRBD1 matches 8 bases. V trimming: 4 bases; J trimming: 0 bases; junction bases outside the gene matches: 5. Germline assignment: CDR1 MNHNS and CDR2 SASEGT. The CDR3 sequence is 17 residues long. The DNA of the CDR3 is TGTGCCAGCAGTGGGGACAGGATGTTCTCTGGGGCCAACGTCCTGACTTTC. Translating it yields CASSGDRMFSGANVLTF.

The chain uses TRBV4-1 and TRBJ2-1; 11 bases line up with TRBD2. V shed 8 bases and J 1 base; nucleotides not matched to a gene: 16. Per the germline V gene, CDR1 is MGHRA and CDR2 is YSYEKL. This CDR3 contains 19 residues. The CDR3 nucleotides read TGCGCCAGCCAGAGGGGGACTAGCGGAGGGGAGGTTTCCTACAATGAGCAGTTCTTC. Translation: CASQRGTSGGEVSYNEQFF.

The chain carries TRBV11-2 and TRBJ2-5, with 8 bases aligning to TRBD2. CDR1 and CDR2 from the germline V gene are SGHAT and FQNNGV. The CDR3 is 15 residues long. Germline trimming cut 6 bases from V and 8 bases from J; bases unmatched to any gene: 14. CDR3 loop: CASSSREWVAGTQYF. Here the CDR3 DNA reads TGTGCCAGCAGTTCCAGGGAGTGGGTAGCGGGAACCCAGTACTTC.

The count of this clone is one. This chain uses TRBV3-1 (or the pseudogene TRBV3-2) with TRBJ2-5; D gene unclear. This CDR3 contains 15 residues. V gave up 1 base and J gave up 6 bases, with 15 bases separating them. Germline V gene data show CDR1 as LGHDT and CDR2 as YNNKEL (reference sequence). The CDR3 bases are TGTGCCAGCAGCCAAGTGAGCACCCACTTGCAGACCCAGTACTTC. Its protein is CASSQVSTHLQTQYF.

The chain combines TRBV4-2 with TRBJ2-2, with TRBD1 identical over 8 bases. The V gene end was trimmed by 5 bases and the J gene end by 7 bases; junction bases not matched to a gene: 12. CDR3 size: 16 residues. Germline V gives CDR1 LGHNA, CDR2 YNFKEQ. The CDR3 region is CASSANAGGAGGELFF. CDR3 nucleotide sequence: TGTGCCAGCAGCGCAAACGCAGGGGGCGCGGGCGGGGAGCTGTTTTTT.

The CDR3: CASSQDASGGYTQYF. CDR3 DNA: TGTGCCAGCAGCCAAGACGCTAGCGGGGGGTATACGCAGTATTTT. The rearrangement uses TRBV3-1 (or the pseudogene TRBV3-2) and TRBJ2-3; TRBD2 matches 11 bases. The CDR3 spans 15 residues. V trimming: 0 bases; J trimming: 7 bases; junction bases outside the gene matches: 3. Germline lookup yields CDR1 LGHDT and CDR2 YNNKEL (reference sequence).

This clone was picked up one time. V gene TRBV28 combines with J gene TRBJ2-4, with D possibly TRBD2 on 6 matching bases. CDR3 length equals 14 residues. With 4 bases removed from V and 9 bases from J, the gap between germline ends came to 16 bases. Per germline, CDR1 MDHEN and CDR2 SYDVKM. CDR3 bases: TGTGCCAGCAGTTGGCGGGGCGGGGATACCATTCAGTACTTC. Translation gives CASSWRGGDTIQYF.